This T cell receptor beta chain was captured by sequencing in a study of cytomegalovirus exposure and HLA in healthy donors. V lost 4 bases, J lost 5 bases, and 16 bases lay in between. The CDR3 loop spans 14 amino acids. Germline V gene data show CDR1 as SGDLS and CDR2 as YYNGEE. The table came from immunoSEQ multiplex PCR; TCRdb's copy has only in-frame clones and leaves some out. The sample carries about 260,000 clones, 90% recorded once. This chain joins TRBV9 and TRBJ2-7; possible D gene TRBD1, 6 bases. Sequencing was done on a sample of PBMCs. This clonotype was obtained from a woman aged 25 to 39 in good health and CMV-seronegative. The CDR3 sequence: CASSPSQGFNEQYF. In DNA, the CDR3 is TGTGCCAGCAGCCCTTCACAGGGTTTCAACGAGCAGTACTTC.